This TCR beta chain is drawn from a study of shared clonotypes between healthy human individuals. Overall study: Samples came from two female and a few male donors aged 18 to 49.

To note about this clone: Its antigen is not known. At the DNA level, this CDR3 is encoded by other sequences in the same sample as well.

Per the germline V gene, CDR1 is SNHLY and CDR2 is FYNNEI. The CDR3 contains 15 residues. V was clipped by 6 bases and J by 2 bases; unmatched bases: 6. Healthy and HIV-negative, the adult donors had no recent acute infections or vaccinations. Nashville, Tennessee was home to all donors, each a Caucasian adult. Clones were read by immunoSEQ multiplex PCR, and TCRdb kept only the in-frame ones, dropping some. Here the sample spans around 1.1 million clones, 60% to 85% being singletons. Points from the study as a whole: Blood alone was sampled, and tissue repertoires likely differ.

V is TRBV2 and J is TRBJ2-5, with TRBD2 matching over 10 bases. Sequenced input: memory CD4+ T cells from PBMCs. Subset: CD45RA-negative fraction. The clonotype comes from a man aged 18 to 30 in good health. Some clones in this sample may be carry-over from other donors' samples. The CDR3 loop is CASRRTSGGQETQYF. The CDR3 coding sequence is TGTGCCAGCAGGCGGACTAGCGGAGGGCAAGAGACCCAGTACTTC.